The sample holds a few counts of the clone carrying this T cell receptor (beta chain). The antigen is not known. This record comes from a study of beta chain features in type 1 diabetes. For the study at large: Age and gender were similar between patients and healthy donors, as were cell yields.

General observations from the study: Type 1 diabetes patients had moderately but significantly shorter TCRB CDR3s in all four CD4+ subsets. Reads derived from cDNA could over-represent cells showing high TCR expression. Among type 1 diabetes patients, VDJ junctions had fewer insertions and more deletions.

Based on CD45RO/CCR7/CD25/CD127/CD95/CD27, CD4+ regulatory, stem cell-like memory, naive and central memory cells were sorted. What was sequenced were expressed TCRB transcripts, since all of the isolated RNA had been reverse transcribed. Using immunoSEQ multiplex PCR, the repertoire was profiled, and TCRdb retains in-frame clones only, with some absent. This table has about 360,000 clones, roughly 13% appearing once. This CDR3 region has 15 residues. Trimming cost V 1 base and J 2 bases, with 11 bases left between them. Germline V gives CDR1 SGHDN, CDR2 FVKESK. The receptor was derived from a woman aged 18 to 35 with type 1 diabetes. The sequenced sample consisted of naive CD4+ T cells from blood. V and J are TRBV14 and TRBJ2-5; D unresolved. Here the CDR3 DNA reads TGTGCCAGCAGCCAAGGAGCCATTGAGCAAGAGACCCAGTACTTC. Amino acids: CASSQGAIEQETQYF.